This T cell receptor (beta chain) was retrieved from a study of radiation and T cells in renal cell carcinoma. The repertoire was sequenced with immunoSEQ multiplex PCR; TCRdb's copy has only in-frame clones and lacks some. Of over 120,000 clones in the sample, about 88% were seen once. V dropped 1 base and J dropped 5; count of bases not matched to a gene: 2. The CDR3 length is 15 residues. Looked up from germline, CDR1 is SGHAT and CDR2 is FQDESV (reference sequence). Indicated time point: baseline pretreatment blood. The treatment is: 15 Gy SBRT to primary tumor, nephrectomy 4 weeks later. The sample consisted of blood, taken from a patient whose treatment included radiotherapy and nephrectomy. This chain links TRBV11-1 with TRBJ2-2, with TRBD2 identical over 9 bases. The TCR comes from a woman between 50 and 59 years old with renal cell carcinoma. In DNA, the CDR3 is TGTGCCAGCAGCTTAGGCGGGGGGGCGACCGGGGAGCTGTTTTTT. It codes for CASSLGGGATGELFF.